This TCR beta chain was captured in a study of persistence of HIV-infected CD4 T cells. The libraries were made with immunoSEQ version 4 in survey mode. Only in-frame clones appear in the TCRdb table, and some are missing; sequencing was by immunoSEQ multiplex PCR. This table holds 10,000 to 15,000 clones, less than 75% found once. Lysates of CMV-infected fibroblasts at around 10 ug/mL stimulated these cells. Sorting selected CD4+ T cells upregulating both CD40 ligand and CD69. CD4+ T cell counts exceeded 400 cells/uL; CMV serology was positive. Per germline, CDR1 SGHVS and CDR2 FNYEAQ. The CDR3 has 16 residues. V gave up 5 bases and J gave up 4 bases; unmatched junction bases: 7. Details on this clone: Its matching antigen is unknown.

This TCR was sampled from an adult man with HIV who was CMV-seropositive. This sample comprised CD4+ T cells sorted from PBMCs after roughly 18-hour stimulation, obtained from a patient who received antiretroviral therapy. V usage is TRBV7-6 and J usage is TRBJ2-1, with TRBD1 identical over 11 bases. In nucleotides, the CDR3 is TGTGCCAGCAGCCCCAATCGGGACAGGGGGTACAATGAGCAGTTCTTC. Amino acid sequence: CASSPNRDRGYNEQFF.